Below are 18 T cell receptor beta chains sequenced from a single sample in a study of vaccination and CD4 T cells after COVID-19. Their target antigens are unknown. Treatment here: roughly ten-day PBMC culture with coronavirus spike peptide pools or control peptides (ViraFEST assay). Before the COVID-19 pandemic (2011-2018), CD4+ T cells were obtained from the unexposed donor. Cultured CD4+ T cells had their DNA profiled by the Oncomine TCR Beta short-read assay. TCRdb reprocessed the PCR reads with MiXCR, giving one entry per CDR3 protein. The table shows around 5,000 distinct CDR3 sequences, with about 40% occurring only once. Material: CD4+ T cells from blood, cultured in vitro. The receptors were gathered from a human donor in good health.

J is TRBJ2-6 and V is TRBV5-4, with D possibly being TRBD1 (5 bases). The CDR3 runs to 15 residues. Trimming pared 0 bases from V and 2 bases from J, leaving 6 bases between. The germline V gene encodes CDR1 SGHNT and CDR2 YYREEE (reference sequence). The CDR3, as DNA: TGTGCCAGCAGCTTGGGGGGCACTGGGGCCAACGTCCTGACTTTC. It specifies CASSLGGTGANVLTF.

The chain links TRBV21-1 to TRBJ2-5; the D call TRBD1 from the table was never checked on the DNA. TRBV21-1 is a documented pseudogene. This CDR3 is built from 14 residues. The CDR3 here is CASSKEGGQETQYF. CDR3 DNA: TGTGCCAGCAGCAAAGAAGGGGGGCAAGAGACCCAGTACTTC.

This clonotype was recorded only once. V and J are TRBV18 and TRBJ2-7, with TRBD2 matching 8 bases. The trim removed 0 bases at V and 6 bases at J, leaving 7 bases unmatched. The CDR3 totals 15 residues. Germline CDR1 KGHSH, CDR2 LQKENI. Written as DNA, the CDR3 is TGTGCCAGCTCACCACCCTCGACCAGCGGGGGCGAGCAGTACTTC. Amino acid sequence: CASSPPSTSGGEQYF.

The chain couples TRBV19 to TRBJ1-6; TRBD1 aligns across 8 bases. The germline V gene has CDR1 LNHDA and CDR2 SQIVND (reference sequence). Germline trimming cut 5 bases from V and 7 bases from J; bases unmatched to any gene: 4. The CDR3 loop spans 14 amino acids. In nucleotides, the CDR3 is TGTGCCAGTAGTCCCAGGGACAGGAATTCACCCCTCCACTTT. It yields the protein CASSPRDRNSPLHF.

The CDR3, as DNA: TGCAGTGCTAGAGATGGGAGGAGGGAGTTGTTTTTT. Its translation: CSARDGRRELFF. The chain has TRBV20-1 and TRBJ1-4, with D hard to call. Germline V gene data show CDR1 as DFQATT and CDR2 as SNEGSKA (reference sequence). The CDR3 spans 12 residues. V was pared by 0 bases and J by 15 bases, with 14 bases between.

In this sample, this clonotype turned up a few times. This chain links TRBV29-1 with TRBJ1-2; D is perhaps TRBD1 (5 bases). Per the germline V gene, CDR1 is SQVTM and CDR2 is ANQGSEA. This CDR3 region has 13 residues. V was shortened by 4 bases and J by 4 bases, with 13 bases between the two germline ends. Here the CDR3 reads CSVGGGGAYGYTF. The CDR3 bases are TGCAGCGTTGGGGGGGGAGGTGCCTATGGCTACACCTTC.

This clonotype was counted a few times. The J gene is TRBJ1-5, the V gene TRBV20-1, with D uncertain. The length of the CDR3 is 16 residues. CDR1 is DFQATT, CDR2 SNEGSKA, per germline (reference sequence). Deletions cut 2 bases from V and 1 base from J, with 15 bases between. The CDR3, as DNA: TGCAGTGCTAGATCGGAAGGGAGCTTGAGCAATCAGCCCCAGCATTTT. This codes for CSARSEGSLSNQPQHF.

The chain joins TRBV20-1 to TRBJ1-1; no definite D call. V dropped 3 bases and J dropped 1 base, with 12 bases sitting between them. Germline values: CDR1 DFQATT, CDR2 SNEGSKA (reference sequence). The CDR3 contains 14 residues. CDR3 sequence: CSASFRGKNTEAFF. For the CDR3, the DNA is TGCAGTGCTAGTTTTCGTGGGAAGAACACTGAAGCTTTCTTT.

The count of this clonotype is one. The rearrangement uses TRBV6-1 and TRBJ2-3; D is possibly TRBD2 (5 bases). CDR3 length equals 15 residues. CDR1 and CDR2 from the germline V gene are MNHNS and SASEGT. Trimming took off 0 bases at V and 5 bases at J, with 12 bases between the two ends. The CDR3 coding sequence is TGTGCCAGCAGTGAAGCTACCGGGGATAAAGATACGCAGTATTTT. Protein product: CASSEATGDKDTQYF.

The chain couples TRBV10-2 to TRBJ2-2; 10 bases line up with TRBD1. J lost 5 bases, V lost 7 bases, and 7 bases had no gene match. The CDR3 runs to 15 residues. Germline CDR1 reads WSHSY; CDR2 reads SAAADI. As DNA, the CDR3 is TGCGCCAGCATGACAGGGGGCGCATGGACCGGGGAGCTGTTTTTT. Residues: CASMTGGAWTGELFF.

V gene TRBV20-1 combines with J gene TRBJ2-1; D uncertain. Germline V gene sequence: CDR1 DFQATT, CDR2 SNEGSKA (reference sequence). CDR3 size: 12 residues. V was clipped by 3 bases and J by 12 bases, with 15 bases between them. In nucleotides, the CDR3 is TGCAGTGCTAGGAGGAACGGCGGCGGGCAGTTCTTC. This translates into CSARRNGGGQFF.

The rearrangement joins TRBV20-1 to TRBJ2-3; 7 nucleotides match TRBD2. After removal of 0 bases from V and 4 bases from J, the junction contained 7 bases not matched to a gene. This CDR3 has 15 amino acids. CDR1 DFQATT and CDR2 SNEGSKA come from the germline V gene (reference sequence). The CDR3 DNA reads as TGCAGTGCTAGAGATCTAGCGGCTAGCGCAGATACGCAGTATTTT. It translates to CSARDLAASADTQYF.

This clonotype was counted only a few times. The J gene is TRBJ2-7, the V gene TRBV5-4, with 8 bases fitting TRBD2. V was pared by 2 bases and J by 0 bases, with 1 base of the junction left unmatched. From germline, CDR1 is SGHNT and CDR2 YYREEE (reference sequence). CDR3 size: 14 residues. The CDR3 nucleotides read TGTGCCAGCAGCTTAAGCGGGAGCTCCTACGAGCAGTACTTC. It codes for CASSLSGSSYEQYF.

The rearrangement uses TRBV6-5 and TRBJ1-1; weak D call: TRBD1 (5 bases). CDR3 length: 15 amino acids. V was cut by 2 bases and J by 1 base, with 11 bases left in between. From germline, CDR1 is MNHEY and CDR2 SVGAGI. The CDR3 bases are TGTGCCAGCAGTTACACTAGGGACGGGAACACTGAAGCTTTCTTT. Translation gives CASSYTRDGNTEAFF.

The J gene is TRBJ1-4, the V gene TRBV7-9, with D hard to call. Germline V gene data show CDR1 as SEHNR and CDR2 as FQNEAQ (reference sequence). Trimming left V 0 bases short and J 8 bases short, with 10 bases between. The CDR3 consists of 14 residues. CDR3 nucleotides: TGTGCCAGCAGCTTAGCCATACGTGGGGAAAAACTGTTTTTT. Its protein is CASSLAIRGEKLFF.

The chain joins TRBV7-3 to TRBJ1-2; 8 nucleotides agree with TRBD1. The ends lost 2 bases at V and 4 bases at J; junction bases unmatched: 0. The CDR3 runs 13 residues. Germline CDR1 reads SGHTA; CDR2 reads FQGTGA. The CDR3 sequence is CASSLQGAYGYTF. The CDR3 region has the DNA TGTGCCAGCAGCTTACAGGGGGCCTATGGCTACACCTTC.

This clonotype was observed a handful of times. The J gene is TRBJ2-6, the V gene TRBV20-1; possibly TRBD1 for D (6 bases). Trimming pared 4 bases from V and 3 bases from J, leaving 19 bases between. Per the germline V gene, CDR1 is DFQATT and CDR2 is SNEGSKA (reference sequence). This CDR3 has 17 residues. The CDR3 here is CSAKFFRGENGANVLTF. DNA for the CDR3: TGCAGTGCTAAATTCTTCAGGGGCGAAAATGGGGCCAACGTCCTGACTTTC.

V is TRBV6-5 and J is TRBJ1-2, with D unclear. Germline assignment: CDR1 MNHEY and CDR2 SVGAGI. This CDR3 comprises 12 residues. V shed 2 bases and J shed 8 bases, with 9 bases lying between them. CDR3 nucleotides: TGTGCCAGCAGTTACGTAGCGGGGGGCTACACCTTC. Its protein product is CASSYVAGGYTF.